This record covers a single T cell receptor beta chain. The record originates from a study of blood T cell repertoires in COVID-19. Study-level information: The United States, Italy and Spain were the sources of the acute and convalescent COVID-19 samples. Sources were T cells, B-cell-depleted T cells, or PBMCs; the material itself was cDNA or gDNA.

Per the authors' pipeline: Amplified reference gene primers provided the basis for estimating nucleated cell counts. Assay used: immunoSEQ multiplex PCR; TCRdb lists only in-frame clones, some missing. V, J and clone size reflect that table, while D and trimming were determined from the DNA. The sample has some 100,000 clones; around 90% are singletons. Germline V gives CDR1 MNHEY, CDR2 SVGAGI. V gave up 6 bases and J gave up 1 base; unmatched junction bases: 3. The CDR3 consists of 14 residues. The sequenced sample consisted of peripheral blood. The chain combines TRBV6-5 with TRBJ2-3; 8 bases fit TRBD2. This clonotype was sampled from a woman between 65 and 79 years old with acute or convalescent COVID-19. CDR3 loop: CASSGGGRTDTQYF. CDR3 coding DNA: TGTGCCAGCAGCGGGGGGGGTCGCACAGATACGCAGTATTTT.